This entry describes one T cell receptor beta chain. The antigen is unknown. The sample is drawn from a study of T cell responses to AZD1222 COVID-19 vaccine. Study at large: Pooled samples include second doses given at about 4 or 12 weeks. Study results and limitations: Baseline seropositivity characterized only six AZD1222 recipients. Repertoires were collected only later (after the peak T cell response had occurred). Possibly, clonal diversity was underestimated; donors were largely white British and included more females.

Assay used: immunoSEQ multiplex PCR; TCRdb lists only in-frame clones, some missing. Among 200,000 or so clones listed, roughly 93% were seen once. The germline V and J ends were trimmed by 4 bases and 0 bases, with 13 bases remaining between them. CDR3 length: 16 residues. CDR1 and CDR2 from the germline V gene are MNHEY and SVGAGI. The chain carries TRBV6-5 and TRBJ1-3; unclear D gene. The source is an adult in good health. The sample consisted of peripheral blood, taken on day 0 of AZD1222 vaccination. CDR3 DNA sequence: TGTGCCAGCAGTTCGGGCCTCGAGAGCTCTGGAAACACCATATATTTT. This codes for CASSSGLESSGNTIYF.